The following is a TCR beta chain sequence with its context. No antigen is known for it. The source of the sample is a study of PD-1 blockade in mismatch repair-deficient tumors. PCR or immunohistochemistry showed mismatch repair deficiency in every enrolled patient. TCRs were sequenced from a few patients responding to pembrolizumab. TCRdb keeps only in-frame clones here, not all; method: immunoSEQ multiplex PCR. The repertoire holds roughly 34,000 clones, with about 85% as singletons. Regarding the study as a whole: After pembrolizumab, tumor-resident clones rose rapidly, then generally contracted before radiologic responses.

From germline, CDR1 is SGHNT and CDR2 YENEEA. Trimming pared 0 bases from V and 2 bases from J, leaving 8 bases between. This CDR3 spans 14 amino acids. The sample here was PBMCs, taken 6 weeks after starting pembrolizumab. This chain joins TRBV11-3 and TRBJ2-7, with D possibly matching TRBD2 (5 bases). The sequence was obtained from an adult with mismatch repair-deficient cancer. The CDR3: CASSLETGTYEQYF. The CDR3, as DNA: TGTGCCAGCAGCTTAGAGACGGGAACCTACGAGCAGTACTTC.